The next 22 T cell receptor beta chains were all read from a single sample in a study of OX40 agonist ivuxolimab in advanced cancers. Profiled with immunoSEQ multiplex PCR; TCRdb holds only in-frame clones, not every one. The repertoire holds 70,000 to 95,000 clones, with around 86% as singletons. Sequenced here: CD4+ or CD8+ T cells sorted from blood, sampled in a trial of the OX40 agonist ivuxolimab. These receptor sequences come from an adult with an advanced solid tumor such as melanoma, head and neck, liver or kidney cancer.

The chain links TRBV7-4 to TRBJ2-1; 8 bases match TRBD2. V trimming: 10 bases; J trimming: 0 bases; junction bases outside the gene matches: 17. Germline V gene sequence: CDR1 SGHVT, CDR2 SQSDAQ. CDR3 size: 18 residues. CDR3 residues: CATRTPAGVPCSYNEQFF. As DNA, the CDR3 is TGTGCCACCCGGACCCCAGCGGGGGTTCCCTGCTCCTACAATGAGCAGTTCTTC.

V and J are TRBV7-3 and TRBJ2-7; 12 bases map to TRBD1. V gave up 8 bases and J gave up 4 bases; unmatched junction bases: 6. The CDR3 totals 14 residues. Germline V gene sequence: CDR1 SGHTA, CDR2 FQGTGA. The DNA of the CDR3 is TGTGCCAGCTGCCGGGACAGGGGGCGATACGAGCAGTACTTC. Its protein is CASCRDRGRYEQYF. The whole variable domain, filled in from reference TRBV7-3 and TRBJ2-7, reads GAGVSQTPSNKVTEKGKYVELRCDPISGHTALYWYRQSLGQGPEFLIYFQGTGAADDSGLPNDRFFAVRPEGSVSTLKIQRTERGDSAVYLCASCRDRGRYEQYFGPGTRLTVT.

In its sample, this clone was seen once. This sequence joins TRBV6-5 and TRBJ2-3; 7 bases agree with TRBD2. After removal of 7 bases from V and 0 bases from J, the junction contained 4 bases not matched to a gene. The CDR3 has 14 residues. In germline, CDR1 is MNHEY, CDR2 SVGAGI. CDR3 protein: CASTLSGSTDTQYF. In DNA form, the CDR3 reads TGTGCCAGCACCCTTAGCGGGAGCACAGATACGCAGTATTTT.

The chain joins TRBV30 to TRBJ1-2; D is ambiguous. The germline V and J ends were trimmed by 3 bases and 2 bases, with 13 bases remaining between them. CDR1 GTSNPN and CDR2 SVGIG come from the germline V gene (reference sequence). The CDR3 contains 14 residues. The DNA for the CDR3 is TGTGCCTGGAGCCCTAGTCTCCTCAACTATGGCTACACCTTC. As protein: CAWSPSLLNYGYTF. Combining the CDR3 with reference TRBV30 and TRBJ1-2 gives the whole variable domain SQTIHQWPATLVQPVGSPLSLECTVEGTSNPNLYWYRQAAGRGLQLLFYSVGIGQISSEVPQNLSASRPQDRQFILSSKKLLLSDSGFYLCAWSPSLLNYGYTFGSGTRLTVV.

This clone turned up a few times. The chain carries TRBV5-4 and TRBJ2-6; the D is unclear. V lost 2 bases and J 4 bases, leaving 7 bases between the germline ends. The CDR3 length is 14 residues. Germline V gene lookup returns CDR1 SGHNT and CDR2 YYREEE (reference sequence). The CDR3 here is CASSFRSGANVLTF. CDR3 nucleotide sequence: TGTGCCAGCAGCTTCAGGTCAGGGGCCAACGTCCTGACTTTC.

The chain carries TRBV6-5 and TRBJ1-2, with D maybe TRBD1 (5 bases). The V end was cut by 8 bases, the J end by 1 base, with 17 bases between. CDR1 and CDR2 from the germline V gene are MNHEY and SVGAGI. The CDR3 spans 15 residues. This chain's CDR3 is CASGRTGALNYGYTF. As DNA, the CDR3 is TGTGCCAGCGGGCGGACCGGGGCCCTTAACTATGGCTACACCTTC.

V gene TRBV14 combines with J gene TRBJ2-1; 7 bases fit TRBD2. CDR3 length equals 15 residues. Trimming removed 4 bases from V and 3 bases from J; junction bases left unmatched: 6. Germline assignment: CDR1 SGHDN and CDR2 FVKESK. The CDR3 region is CASSRAGWIYNEQFF. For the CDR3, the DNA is TGTGCCAGCAGCCGAGCGGGATGGATCTACAATGAGCAGTTCTTC.

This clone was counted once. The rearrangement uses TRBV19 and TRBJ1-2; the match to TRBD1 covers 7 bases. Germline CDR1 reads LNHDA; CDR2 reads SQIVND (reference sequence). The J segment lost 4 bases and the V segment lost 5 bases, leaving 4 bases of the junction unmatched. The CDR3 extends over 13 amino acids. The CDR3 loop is CASSPDRVYGYTF. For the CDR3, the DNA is TGTGCCAGTAGTCCCGACAGGGTCTATGGCTACACCTTC.

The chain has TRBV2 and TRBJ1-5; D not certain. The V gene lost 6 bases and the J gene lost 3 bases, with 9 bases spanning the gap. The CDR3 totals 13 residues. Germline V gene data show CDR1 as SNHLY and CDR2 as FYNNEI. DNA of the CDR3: TGTGCCAGCAGAGTCAGGACCAATCAGCCCCAGCATTTT. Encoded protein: CASRVRTNQPQHF.

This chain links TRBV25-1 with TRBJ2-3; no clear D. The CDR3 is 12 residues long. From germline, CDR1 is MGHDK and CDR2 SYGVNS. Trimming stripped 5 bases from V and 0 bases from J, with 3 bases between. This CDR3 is CASSRSTDTQYF. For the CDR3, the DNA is TGTGCCAGCAGTCGCAGCACAGATACGCAGTATTTT.

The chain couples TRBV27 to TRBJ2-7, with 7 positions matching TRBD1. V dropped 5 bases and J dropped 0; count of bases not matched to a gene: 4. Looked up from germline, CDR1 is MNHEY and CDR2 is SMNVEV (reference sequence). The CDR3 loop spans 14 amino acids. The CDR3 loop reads CASSPTGNSYEQYF. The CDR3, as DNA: TGTGCCAGCAGTCCGACAGGGAACTCCTACGAGCAGTACTTC.

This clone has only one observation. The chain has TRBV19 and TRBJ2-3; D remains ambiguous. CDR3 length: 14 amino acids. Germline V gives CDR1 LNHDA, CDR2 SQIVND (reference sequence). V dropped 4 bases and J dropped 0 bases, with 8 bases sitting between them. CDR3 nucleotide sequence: TGTGCCAGTAGTAATACTTACAGCACAGATACGCAGTATTTT. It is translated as CASSNTYSTDTQYF. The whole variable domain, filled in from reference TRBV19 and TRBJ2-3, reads DGGITQSPKYLFRKEGQNVTLSCEQNLNHDAMYWYRQDPGQGLRLIYYSQIVNDFQKGDIAEGYSVSREKKESFPLTVTSAQKNPTAFYLCASSNTYSTDTQYFGPGTRLTVL.

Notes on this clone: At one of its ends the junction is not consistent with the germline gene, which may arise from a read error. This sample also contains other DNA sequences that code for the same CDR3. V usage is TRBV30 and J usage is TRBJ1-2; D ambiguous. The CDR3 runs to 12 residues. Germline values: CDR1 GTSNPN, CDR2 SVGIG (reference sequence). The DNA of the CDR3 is TGTGCTTGGAGTGTTGGGCAAGGTGGCTACACCTTC. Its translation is CAWSVGQGGYTF.

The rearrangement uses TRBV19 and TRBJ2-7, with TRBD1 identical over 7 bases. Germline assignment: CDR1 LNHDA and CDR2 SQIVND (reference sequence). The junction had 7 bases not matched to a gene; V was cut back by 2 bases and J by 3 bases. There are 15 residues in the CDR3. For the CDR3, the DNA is TGTGCCAGTAGTATAAGGAGACAGGGCTACTACGAGCAGTACTTC. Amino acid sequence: CASSIRRQGYYEQYF.

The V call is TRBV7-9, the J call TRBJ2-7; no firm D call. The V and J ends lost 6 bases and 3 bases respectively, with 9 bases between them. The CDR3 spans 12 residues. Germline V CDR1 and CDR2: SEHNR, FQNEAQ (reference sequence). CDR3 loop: CASRDRNYEQYF. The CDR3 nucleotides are TGTGCCAGCAGGGATAGGAACTACGAGCAGTACTTC.

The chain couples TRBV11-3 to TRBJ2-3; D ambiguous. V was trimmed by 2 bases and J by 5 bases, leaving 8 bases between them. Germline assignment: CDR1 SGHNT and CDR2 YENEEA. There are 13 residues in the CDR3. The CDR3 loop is CASSLPHIDTQYF. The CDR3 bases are TGTGCCAGCAGCTTACCGCACATAGATACGCAGTATTTT.

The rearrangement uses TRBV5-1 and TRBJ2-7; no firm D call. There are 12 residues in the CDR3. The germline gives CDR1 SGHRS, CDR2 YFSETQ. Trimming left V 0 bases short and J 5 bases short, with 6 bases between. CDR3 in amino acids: CASSLESHEQYF. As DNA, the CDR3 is TGCGCCAGCAGCTTGGAAAGCCACGAGCAGTACTTC.

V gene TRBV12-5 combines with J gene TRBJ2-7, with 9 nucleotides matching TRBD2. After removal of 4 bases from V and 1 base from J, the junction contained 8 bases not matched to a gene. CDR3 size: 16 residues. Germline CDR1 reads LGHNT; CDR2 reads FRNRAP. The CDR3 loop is CASGYWSGGPSYEQYF. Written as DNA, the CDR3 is TGTGCTAGTGGTTATTGGAGCGGGGGGCCTTCCTACGAGCAGTACTTC.

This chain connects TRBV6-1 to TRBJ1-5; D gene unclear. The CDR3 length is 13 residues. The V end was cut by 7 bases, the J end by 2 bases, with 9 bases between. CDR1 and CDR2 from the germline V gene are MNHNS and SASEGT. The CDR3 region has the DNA TGTGCCAGCATTCCCTGGGGCAATCAGCCCCAGCATTTT. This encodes CASIPWGNQPQHF.

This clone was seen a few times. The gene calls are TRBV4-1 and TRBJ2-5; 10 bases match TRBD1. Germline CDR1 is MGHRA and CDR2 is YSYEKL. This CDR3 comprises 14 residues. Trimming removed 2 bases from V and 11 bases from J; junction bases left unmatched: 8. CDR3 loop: CASSQKGQGNLQYF. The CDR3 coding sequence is TGCGCCAGCAGCCAAAAGGGACAGGGGAACCTACAGTACTTC.

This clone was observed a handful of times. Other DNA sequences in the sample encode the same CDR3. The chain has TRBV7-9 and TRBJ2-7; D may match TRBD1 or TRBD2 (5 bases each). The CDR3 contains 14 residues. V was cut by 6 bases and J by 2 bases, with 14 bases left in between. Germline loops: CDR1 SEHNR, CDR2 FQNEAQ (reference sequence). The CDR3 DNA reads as TGTGCCAGCAGTGGGGGATTTTCCCCCTACGAGCAGTACTTC. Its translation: CASSGGFSPYEQYF. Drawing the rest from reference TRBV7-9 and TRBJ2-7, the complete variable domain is DTGVSQNPRHKITKRGQNVTFRCDPISEHNRLYWYRQTLGQGPEFLTYFQNEAQLEKSRLLSDRFSAERPKGSFSTLEIQRTEQGDSAMYLCASSGGFSPYEQYFGPGTRLTVT.

In nucleotides, the CDR3 is TGCGCCAGCAGCCGAGGTACAGGGCAGATGATGGATACGCAGTATTTT. It encodes CASSRGTGQMMDTQYF. The chain has TRBV4-3 and TRBJ2-3; possibly TRBD1 for D (6 bases). Germline assignment: CDR1 LGHNA and CDR2 YSLEER. This CDR3 has 16 amino acids. V dropped 4 bases and J dropped 6 bases, with 20 bases sitting between them.